These 10 T cell receptor beta chains originate from one sample sequenced in a study of blood T cell repertoires in COVID-19. The table came from immunoSEQ multiplex PCR; TCRdb's copy has only in-frame clones and leaves some out. The sample lists under 200,000 clones, about 83% occurring once. Material for sequencing was peripheral blood. The origin of the receptors is a human donor in a cohort sampled during active COVID-19.

This chain connects TRBV5-4 to TRBJ2-1, with 8 bases matching TRBD1. In germline, CDR1 is SGHNT, CDR2 YYREEE (reference sequence). The CDR3 is 15 amino acids. J lost 5 bases, V lost 0 bases, and 4 bases had no gene match. The CDR3 sequence is CASSLDRGRHNEQFF. The CDR3 DNA sequence: TGTGCCAGCAGCTTGGACAGGGGGAGGCACAATGAGCAGTTCTTC.

This clone was seen only a few times. V gene TRBV6-2 or TRBV6-3 combines with J gene TRBJ1-4, with no clear D. Germline CDR1 reads MNHEY; CDR2 reads SVGEGT. Trimming removed 0 bases from V and 7 bases from J, with 12 bases in between. CDR3 length: 15 residues. This CDR3 reads CASSYSAGSTEKLFF. For the CDR3, the DNA is TGTGCCAGCAGTTACTCCGCGGGGTCGACTGAAAAACTGTTTTTT.

The V and J genes are TRBV21-1 and TRBJ2-1; TRBD1, the table's D call, lacks a check against the DNA. TRBV21-1 is a documented pseudogene. The CDR3 consists of 20 residues. The DNA of the CDR3 is TGTGCCAGCATCTTTCACCGGGACATCTCATTACTAAACTCCTACAATGAGCAGTTCTTC. The encoded protein is CASIFHRDISLLNSYNEQFF.

The V gene is TRBV7-2, the J gene TRBJ2-7; D gene unclear. V gave up 3 bases and J gave up 2 bases, with 5 bases separating them. The germline V gene has CDR1 SGHTA and CDR2 FQGNSA. The CDR3 totals 12 residues. The CDR3 loop is CASSFYPYEQYF. The CDR3 DNA sequence: TGTGCCAGCAGCTTCTACCCCTACGAGCAGTACTTC.

The chain has TRBV5-4 and TRBJ2-6; D remains unclear. Trimming left V 6 bases short and J 0 bases short, with 13 bases between. Per the germline V gene, CDR1 is SGHNT and CDR2 is YYREEE (reference sequence). The CDR3 extends over 16 amino acids. The CDR3 loop reads CASKKWLSSGANVLTF. DNA of the CDR3: TGTGCCAGCAAAAAATGGTTGAGCTCTGGGGCCAACGTCCTGACTTTC.

This clone was detected only once. The J gene is TRBJ2-2, the V gene TRBV4-2; 14 nucleotides match TRBD2. CDR1 is LGHNA and CDR2 is YNFKEQ in the germline V gene. J was trimmed by 6 bases and V by 4 bases; bases with no gene match: 4. The CDR3 runs 16 residues. The CDR3 spells CASSPRTSGRSGELFF. The CDR3 DNA follows: TGTGCCAGCAGCCCACGGACTAGCGGGAGGTCCGGGGAGCTGTTTTTT.

The chain uses TRBV6-1 and TRBJ2-7, with 7 bases fitting TRBD1. J gave up 2 bases and V 3 bases, and 4 bases lay outside the gene matches. The CDR3 is 14 residues long. The germline V gene encodes CDR1 MNHNS and CDR2 SASEGT. CDR3 protein: CASSDRTGTYEQYF. CDR3 DNA: TGTGCCAGCAGTGACAGGACAGGCACCTACGAGCAGTACTTC.

The chain employs TRBV7-2 and TRBJ2-1, with 13 bases matching TRBD2. CDR3 size: 15 residues. Germline CDR1 SGHTA, CDR2 FQGNSA. V gave up 4 bases and J gave up 7 bases; unmatched junction bases: 4. The CDR3 DNA reads TGTGCCAGCAGCTGGACTAGCGGGAGTCAAAATGAGCAGTTCTTC. This encodes CASSWTSGSQNEQFF.

V gene TRBV21-1 combines with J gene TRBJ2-2; the table's TRBD1 call for D was not verified on the DNA. TRBV21-1 is a documented pseudogene. This CDR3 is built from 17 residues. CDR3 bases: TGTGCCAGCAGCTCCTTGCGACAGGGTCCGGGCACCGGGGAGCTGTTTTTT. This gives the protein CASSSLRQGPGTGELFF.

V usage is TRBV7-2 and J usage is TRBJ2-3, with D uncertain. Germline-derived CDR1 and CDR2 are SGHTA and FQGNSA. This CDR3 is 13 amino acids long. V shed 8 bases and J shed 3 bases, with 12 bases lying between them. CDR3 in DNA: TGTGCCAGCCGTCGTGAGTCTACAGATACGCAGTATTTT. Its protein is CASRRESTDTQYF.